A selection of T cell receptor beta chains follows, all from one sample in a study of T cells in Graves' hyperthyroidism and ophthalmopathy. TCRdb recomputed calls from the multiplex PCR reads with MiXCR, one row per CDR3 protein. This table holds roughly 740,000 distinct CDR3 sequences, about a sixth found once. Sequenced material: blood. The receptors were sampled from a man in his late teens or twenties with Graves' hyperthyroidism. Each CDR3 is given with its conserved first and last residue. The D gene is left open where the match is weak. Where a row states a size, it is once, few, many or the class of an expanded clone; other rows omit it.

J gene: TRBJ1-2
V gene: TRBV7-8
D gene: TRBD1
clone size: NA
CDR3 DNA: TGTGCCAGCAGCTTCAGCGGGACAGGGTACTATGGCTACACCTTC
CDR3 protein: CASSFSGTGYYGYTF

J gene: TRBJ2-1
V gene: TRBV6-2/TRBV6-3
D gene: NA
clone size: many
CDR3 DNA: TGTGCCAGCAGTGAACAGGGAAGTGAGCAGTTCTTC
CDR3 protein: CASSEQGSEQFF

J gene: TRBJ1-4
V gene: TRBV12-3/TRBV12-4
D gene: NA
clone size: many
CDR3 DNA: TGTGCCAGCAGGGACACCTTTAATGAAAAACTGTTTTTT
CDR3 protein: CASRDTFNEKLFF

J gene: TRBJ1-2
V gene: TRBV19
D gene: NA
clone size: few
CDR3 DNA: TGTGCCAGTAGTATGCGCCACCGGGACGGTGCTAACTATGGCTACACCTTC
CDR3 protein: CASSMRHRDGANYGYTF

J gene: TRBJ2-1
V gene: TRBV5-6
D gene: TRBD2
clone size: NA
CDR3 DNA: TGTGCCAGCAGCAAACTGGGACTAGCGGGTGATAATGAGCAGTTCTTC
CDR3 protein: CASSKLGLAGDNEQFF

J gene: TRBJ2-7
V gene: TRBV28
D gene: TRBD2
clone size: many
CDR3 DNA: TGTGCCAGCAGTTTCCGACTAGCCCCACACGAGCAGTACTTC
CDR3 protein: CASSFRLAPHEQYF

J gene: TRBJ2-1
V gene: TRBV24-1
D gene: NA
clone size: NA
CDR3 DNA: TGTGCCACCAGTGATGTCAACAATGAGCAGTTCTTC
CDR3 protein: CATSDVNNEQFF

J gene: TRBJ2-2
V gene: TRBV6-5
D gene: NA
clone size: many
CDR3 DNA: TGTGCCAGCAGTTACGGAGTAGCGGTGAAGGGGGAGCTGTTTTTT
CDR3 protein: CASSYGVAVKGELFF

J gene: TRBJ2-7
V gene: TRBV10-3
D gene: TRBD2
clone size: many
CDR3 DNA: TGTGCCATCAAAAGGGGAGGGAGAGGCTACGAGCAGTACTTC
CDR3 protein: CAIKRGGRGYEQYF

J gene: TRBJ2-1
V gene: TRBV18
D gene: NA
clone size: many
CDR3 DNA: TGTGCCAGCTCACCGGTTAGGGGCGATGAGCAGTTCTTC
CDR3 protein: CASSPVRGDEQFF

J gene: TRBJ1-2
V gene: TRBV20-1
D gene: NA
clone size: NA
CDR3 DNA: TGCAGTGCTTTCGACAGCCCTAACTATGGCTACACCTTC
CDR3 protein: CSAFDSPNYGYTF

J gene: TRBJ2-3
V gene: TRBV20-1
D gene: TRBD2
clone size: many
CDR3 DNA: TGCAGTGCTACCGGACTAGCGGGAGGGAGCACAGATACGCAGTATTTT
CDR3 protein: CSATGLAGGSTDTQYF

J gene: TRBJ1-5
V gene: TRBV27
D gene: NA
clone size: many
CDR3 DNA: TGTGCCAGCAGTTTGTCCGGGGACCGAACCCAGCATTTT
CDR3 protein: CASSLSGDRTQHF

J gene: TRBJ2-2
V gene: TRBV28
D gene: NA
clone size: once
CDR3 DNA: TGTGCTGAAAGCGGTACGAACACCGGGGAGCTGTTTTTT
CDR3 protein: CAESGTNTGELFF